This passage covers 23 T cell receptor beta chains from one sample sequenced in a study of T-cell memory formation after mild COVID-19. Each CDR3 protein gets one entry after TCRdb re-called the 5' RACE reads with MiXCR. The profile shows nearly 110,000 distinct CDR3 sequences, 15% to 20% of them singletons. Sequenced input: PBMCs or a T cell subset sorted from them (not recorded which). These receptors were taken from an adult woman who had mild COVID-19 (a few samples of this study predate the infection). Cell type and time point are not known.

V usage is TRBV19 and J usage is TRBJ1-1, with TRBD1 as a possible D gene (6 bases). The CDR3 spans 15 residues. Germline-derived CDR1 and CDR2 are LNHDA and SQIVND (reference sequence). V was trimmed by 3 bases and J by 5 bases, leaving 16 bases between them. DNA of the CDR3: TGTGCCAGTAGTATTAGGGCAGGGGTTTGGACTGAAGCTTTCTTT. This sequence encodes CASSIRAGVWTEAFF.

This clonotype was counted only a few times. The V and J genes are TRBV5-4 and TRBJ2-7; D not certain. The CDR3 is made up of 14 amino acids. The V gene's germline CDR1 is SGHNT and CDR2 YYREEE (reference sequence). V lost 0 bases and J lost 3, with 10 bases in between. In DNA, the CDR3 is TGTGCCAGCAGCTTGGGGACCCCAGGCTACGAGCAGTACTTC. Amino acids: CASSLGTPGYEQYF.

This chain uses TRBV5-6 with TRBJ2-7; D is unclear. Deletions cut 0 bases from V and 3 bases from J, with 7 bases between. Looked up from germline, CDR1 is SGHDT and CDR2 is YYEEEE. The CDR3 runs to 13 residues. The DNA of the CDR3 is TGTGCCAGCAGCTTGGTTCGGAACTACGAGCAGTACTTC. Residues: CASSLVRNYEQYF. Supplemented by reference TRBV5-6 and TRBJ2-7, the full variable domain reads DAGVTQSPTHLIKTRGQQVTLRCSPKSGHDTVSWYQQALGQGPQFIFQYYEEEERQRGNFPDRFSGHQFPNYSSELNVNALLLGDSALYLCASSLVRNYEQYFGPGTRLTVT.

The chain uses TRBV4-1 and TRBJ1-1, with D possibly being TRBD1 (5 bases). Trimming left V 3 bases short and J 5 bases short, with 16 bases between. Germline V gene data show CDR1 as MGHRA and CDR2 as YSYEKL. This CDR3 contains 15 residues. As DNA, the CDR3 is TGCGCCAGCAGCCAGTTATTATCGGGGGGTACTGAAGCTTTCTTT. Translated, it gives CASSQLLSGGTEAFF.

For this clonotype: At one boundary the junction diverges from the germline segment, which might be a read error. The CDR3 region has the DNA TGTGCCAGCAGCGGCGGTAGGGGGCTCTACCAGCAGTACTTC. The encoded protein is CASSGGRGLYQQYF. This rearrangement joins TRBV13 to TRBJ2-7; 7 bases match TRBD1. This CDR3 comprises 14 residues. Germline V gives CDR1 PRHDT, CDR2 FYEKMQ (reference sequence).

This sequence joins TRBV7-9 and TRBJ2-1; 8 bases match TRBD1. There are 19 residues in the CDR3. Per germline, CDR1 SEHNR and CDR2 FQNEAQ (reference sequence). V was pared by 5 bases and J by 0 bases, with 15 bases of the junction left unmatched. The CDR3 sequence: CASSAPGQEVPSSYNEQFF. CDR3 nucleotides: TGTGCCAGCAGCGCCCCGGGACAGGAGGTCCCCAGCTCCTACAATGAGCAGTTCTTC.

The chain couples TRBV4-3 to TRBJ2-2, with TRBD2 as a possible D gene (5 bases). Trimming pared 0 bases from V and 7 bases from J, leaving 12 bases between. CDR1 and CDR2 (germline): LGHNA, YSLEER. This CDR3 spans 15 amino acids. The CDR3 spells CASSQDHHGIGELFF. DNA of the CDR3: TGCGCCAGCAGCCAAGATCATCACGGGATCGGGGAGCTGTTTTTT.

This clonotype has only a few counts. The CDR3 DNA reads as TGTGCCACCAGTGATAGACAGGCGAACACCGGGGAGCTGTTTTTT. Amino acid sequence: CATSDRQANTGELFF. This sequence joins TRBV24-1 and TRBJ2-2; tentative D call: TRBD1 (6 bases). Between the trimmed V and J ends, which lost 3 bases and 0 bases, there was a span of 7 bases. The CDR3 is made up of 15 amino acids. Germline loops: CDR1 KGHDR, CDR2 SFDVKD.

The J gene is TRBJ1-1, the V gene TRBV25-1; D uncertain. This CDR3 has 13 amino acids. V lost 1 base, J lost 2 bases, and 5 bases lay in between. Germline loops: CDR1 MGHDK, CDR2 SYGVNS. CDR3 region: CASSEFSNTEAFF. In nucleotides, the CDR3 is TGTGCCAGCAGTGAATTTTCTAACACTGAAGCTTTCTTT.

The CDR3 region is CARIHPVPREYF. CDR3 in DNA: TGTGCCAGGATACACCCGGTACCCAGGGAGTACTTC. The chain links TRBV11-3 to TRBJ2-5; possible D gene TRBD1, 5 bases. The germline V and J ends were trimmed by 9 bases and 12 bases, with 20 bases remaining between them. The CDR3 runs 12 residues. Germline assignment: CDR1 SGHNT and CDR2 YENEEA. The complete variable domain, with remaining parts taken from reference TRBV11-3 and TRBJ2-5, reads EAGVVQSPRYKIIEKKQPVAFWCNPISGHNTLYWYLQNLGQGPELLIRYENEEAVDDSQLPKDRFSAERLKGVDSTLKIQPAELGDSAVYLCARIHPVPREYFGPGTRLLVL.

This clonotype appeared a few times. The rearrangement uses TRBV2 and TRBJ1-2; D call uncertain. Between the trimmed V and J ends, which lost 9 bases and 8 bases, there was a span of 16 bases. The CDR3 contains 12 residues. CDR1 and CDR2 (germline): SNHLY, FYNNEI. CDR3 loop: CASTEVSQGYTF. The CDR3 DNA is TGTGCCAGTACTGAGGTTTCACAAGGCTACACCTTC.

This clonotype was counted many times. The chain is built from TRBV7-6 and TRBJ1-1; 9 bases map to TRBD1. The CDR3 is 15 amino acids. The V segment lost 6 bases and the J segment 4 bases; nucleotides outside the gene matches: 9. Germline V gene sequence: CDR1 SGHVS, CDR2 FNYEAQ. CDR3 bases: TGTGCCAGCAGTCATTCCGGGACAGGGATCACTGAAGCTTTCTTT. It encodes CASSHSGTGITEAFF.

On this clonotype itself: A read error may produce the germline difference seen at one junction end. The chain uses TRBV7-9 and TRBJ1-6; 7 bases are a match to TRBD1. This CDR3 is built from 13 residues. The germline V gene has CDR1 SEHNR and CDR2 FQNEAQ (reference sequence). The CDR3 DNA sequence: TGTGCCAGCAGCGTAAGACAGGGTTCACCCCTCCAATTT. Translating gives CASSVRQGSPLQF. The complete variable domain, with remaining parts taken from reference TRBV7-9 and TRBJ1-6, reads DTGVSQNPRHKITKRGQNVTFRCDPISEHNRLYWYRQTLGQGPEFLTYFQNEAQLEKSRLLSDRFSAERPKGSFSTLEIQRTEQGDSAMYLCASSVRQGSPLQFGNGTRLTVT.

This rearrangement joins TRBV4-3 to TRBJ2-5, with D possibly TRBD2 on 6 matching bases. The CDR3 has 13 amino acids. Per the germline V gene, CDR1 is LGHNA and CDR2 is YSLEER. The germline V and J ends were trimmed by 6 bases and 3 bases, with 11 bases remaining between them. The CDR3 sequence: CASSPQREETQYF. The CDR3 DNA reads as TGCGCCAGCAGTCCGCAGCGGGAAGAGACCCAGTACTTC.

This clonotype was recorded a few times. This chain connects TRBV15 to TRBJ2-2; D not resolved. The V and J ends lost 0 bases and 0 bases respectively, with 8 bases between them. Germline loops: CDR1 LNHNV, CDR2 YYDKDF (reference sequence). The CDR3 contains 16 residues. In nucleotides, the CDR3 is TGTGCCACCAGCAGAGATCAGAGTACGAACACCGGGGAGCTGTTTTTT. Amino acids: CATSRDQSTNTGELFF.

The rearrangement joins TRBV7-9 to TRBJ2-1, with D possibly matching TRBD2 (6 bases). Between the trimmed V and J ends, which lost 4 bases and 10 bases, there was a span of 11 bases. CDR1 and CDR2 (germline): SEHNR, FQNEAQ (reference sequence). CDR3 length equals 12 residues. The CDR3 nucleotides read TGTGCCAGCAGCTCAGGGACTTTGGAGCAGTTCTTC. The encoded protein is CASSSGTLEQFF.

The chain uses TRBV6-5 and TRBJ1-3; D possibly corresponds to TRBD1 (5 bases). The CDR3 has 17 amino acids. The ends were cut back, 5 bases at V and 3 bases at J, with 20 bases in the middle. Germline CDR1 reads MNHEY; CDR2 reads SVGAGI. The CDR3 spells CASSTHLVRDRGNTIYF. The CDR3 nucleotides read TGTGCCAGCAGTACCCACCTAGTAAGGGACCGTGGAAACACCATATATTTT.

The chain uses TRBV15 and TRBJ1-1; 7 nucleotides line up with TRBD1. This CDR3 comprises 14 residues. CDR1 LNHNV and CDR2 YYDKDF come from the germline V gene (reference sequence). Unmatched junction bases numbered 4, after V lost 1 base and J lost 5 bases. In DNA, the CDR3 is TGTGCCACCAGCAGAGGGTCAGGGGGGACTGAAGCTTTCTTT. It codes for CATSRGSGGTEAFF.

In DNA, the CDR3 is TGTGCCAGCAGCCCTCAGGGGGATGAGCAGTTCTTC. This encodes CASSPQGDEQFF. The J gene is TRBJ2-1, the V gene TRBV9, with TRBD1 matching over 7 bases. The CDR3 is 12 residues long. From germline, CDR1 is SGDLS and CDR2 YYNGEE. With V trimmed by 4 bases and J by 8 bases, 3 bases remained unmatched.

This clonotype turned up a few times. V usage is TRBV20-1 and J usage is TRBJ2-3; possible D gene TRBD1, 5 bases. V lost 0 bases, J lost 8 bases, and 9 bases lay in between. This CDR3 region has 12 residues. Germline V gene sequence: CDR1 DFQATT, CDR2 SNEGSKA (reference sequence). As DNA, the CDR3 is TGCAGTGCTAGAGATTGGCAGGGTACGCAGTATTTT. Encoded protein: CSARDWQGTQYF.

This clonotype appeared a few times. This chain joins TRBV7-8 and TRBJ2-7; perhaps TRBD2 as D (6 bases). Germline-derived CDR1 and CDR2 are SGHVS and FQNEAQ. Trimming stripped 1 base from V and 6 bases from J, with 19 bases between. The CDR3 totals 16 residues. The CDR3 DNA reads as TGTGCCAGCAGCTTAGTTCTCCTGGGAGGAATAGGCGAGCAGTACTTC. Residues: CASSLVLLGGIGEQYF.

The rearrangement uses TRBV12-3 or TRBV12-4 and TRBJ2-1, with D possibly being TRBD1 (6 bases). V dropped 10 bases and J dropped 1 base, with 11 bases sitting between them. This CDR3 is built from 13 residues. This CDR3 reads CATIGGSYNEQFF. The CDR3 bases are TGTGCCACCATAGGGGGATCCTACAATGAGCAGTTCTTC.

This clonotype appeared a few times. The J gene is TRBJ1-1, the V gene TRBV7-2; the D is unclear. Per the germline V gene, CDR1 is SGHTA and CDR2 is FQGNSA. The V gene lost 3 bases and the J gene lost 6 bases, with 11 bases spanning the gap. The CDR3 spans 13 residues. The CDR3 loop is CASSFGRIAEAFF. The CDR3, as DNA: TGTGCCAGCAGCTTCGGGAGAATTGCTGAAGCTTTCTTT. Drawing the rest from reference TRBV7-2 and TRBJ1-1, the complete variable domain is GAGVSQSPSNKVTEKGKDVELRCDPISGHTALYWYRQSLGQGLEFLIYFQGNSAPDKSGLPSDRFSAERTGGSVSTLTIQRTQQEDSAVYLCASSFGRIAEAFFGQGTRLTVV.